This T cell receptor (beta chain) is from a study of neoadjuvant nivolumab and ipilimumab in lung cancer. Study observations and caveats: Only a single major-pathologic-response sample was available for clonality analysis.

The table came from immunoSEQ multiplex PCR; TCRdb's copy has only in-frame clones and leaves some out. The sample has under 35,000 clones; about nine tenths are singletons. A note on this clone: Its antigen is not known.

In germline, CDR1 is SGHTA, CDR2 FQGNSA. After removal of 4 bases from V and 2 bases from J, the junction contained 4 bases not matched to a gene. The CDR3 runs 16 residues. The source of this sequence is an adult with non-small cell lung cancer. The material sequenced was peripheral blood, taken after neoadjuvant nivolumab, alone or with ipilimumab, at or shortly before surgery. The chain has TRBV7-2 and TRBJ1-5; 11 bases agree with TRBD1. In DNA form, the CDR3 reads TGTGCCAGCAGCTGGACAGGGGGCTCTGGCAATCAGCCCCAGCATTTT. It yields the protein CASSWTGGSGNQPQHF.